The clone carrying this T cell receptor (beta chain) was observed at least ten times. As yet, its antigen is unknown. It was with a sample-barcoded 5' primer and a J-beta primer mix that a second PCR of roughly 7 to 12 cycles was run. TCRdb reanalysed the 5' RACE reads using MiXCR and keeps one entry per CDR3 protein. The repertoire holds roughly 900,000 distinct CDR3 sequences, with 25% to 30% as singletons. The sample originates from a study of blood T cells in healthy people across ages. V lost 1 base to trimming and J lost 5 bases, with 3 bases between them. The germline V gene encodes CDR1 SGHVS and CDR2 FQNEAQ. The CDR3 totals 12 residues. Study results and limitations: The fall in TCR beta diversity per million T cells was roughly linear with age.

The source material was blood. This rearrangement joins TRBV7-8 to TRBJ2-1, with unresolved D. This TCR derives from a woman aged 80 or older in good health. In nucleotides, the CDR3 is TGTGCCAGCAGCTTAGTCAACAATGAGCAGTTCTTC. Its translation: CASSLVNNEQFF.